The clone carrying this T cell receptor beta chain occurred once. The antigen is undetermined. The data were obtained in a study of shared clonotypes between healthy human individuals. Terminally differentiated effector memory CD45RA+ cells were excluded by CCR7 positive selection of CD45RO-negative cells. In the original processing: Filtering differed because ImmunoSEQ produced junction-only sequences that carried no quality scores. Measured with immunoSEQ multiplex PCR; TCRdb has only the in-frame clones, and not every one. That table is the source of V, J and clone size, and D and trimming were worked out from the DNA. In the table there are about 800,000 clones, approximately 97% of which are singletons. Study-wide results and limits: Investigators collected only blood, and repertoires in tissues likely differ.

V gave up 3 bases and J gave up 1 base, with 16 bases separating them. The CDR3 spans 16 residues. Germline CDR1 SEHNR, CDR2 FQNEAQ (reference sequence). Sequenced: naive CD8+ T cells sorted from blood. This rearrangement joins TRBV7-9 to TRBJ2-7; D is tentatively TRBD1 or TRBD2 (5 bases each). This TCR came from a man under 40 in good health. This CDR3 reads CASSFPRDLISYEQYF. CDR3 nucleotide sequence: TGTGCCAGCAGCTTCCCCCGGGACCTTATTTCCTACGAGCAGTACTTC.